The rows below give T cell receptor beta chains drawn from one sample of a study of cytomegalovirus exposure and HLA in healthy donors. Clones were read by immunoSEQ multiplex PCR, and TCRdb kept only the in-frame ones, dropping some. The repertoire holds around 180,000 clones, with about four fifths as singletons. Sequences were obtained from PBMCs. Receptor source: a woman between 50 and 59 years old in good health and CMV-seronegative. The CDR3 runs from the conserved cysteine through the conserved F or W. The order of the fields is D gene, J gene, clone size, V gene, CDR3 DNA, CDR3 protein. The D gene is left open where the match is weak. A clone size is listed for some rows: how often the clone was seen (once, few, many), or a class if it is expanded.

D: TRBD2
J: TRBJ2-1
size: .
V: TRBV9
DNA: TGTGCCAGCAGCGTAGGGGGACTAGCGGGAGAACGGATCGCCTACAATGAGCAGTTCTTC
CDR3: CASSVGGLAGERIAYNEQFF

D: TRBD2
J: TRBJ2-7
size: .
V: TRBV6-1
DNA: TGTGCCAGCAGTGAATTCGCGGGAGATCGGTACGAGCAGTACTTC
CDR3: CASSEFAGDRYEQYF

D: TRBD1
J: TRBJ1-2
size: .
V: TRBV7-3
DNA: TGTGCCAGCAGCTTAACAGGGGGCACAGGCTATGGCTACACCTTC
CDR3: CASSLTGGTGYGYTF

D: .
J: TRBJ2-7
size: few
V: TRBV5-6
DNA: TGTGCCAGCAGCTTGAGTAGAACAGTAGGCTACGAGCAGTACTTC
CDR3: CASSLSRTVGYEQYF

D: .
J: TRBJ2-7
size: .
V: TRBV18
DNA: TGTGCCAGCTCACCACCGGGGGGGGCGGTGGAAGAGCAGTACTTC
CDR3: CASSPPGGAVEEQYF

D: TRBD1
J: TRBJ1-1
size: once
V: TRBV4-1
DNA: TGCGCCAGCAGCCTACACAGGGGGGGCACTGAAGCTTTCTTT
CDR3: CASSLHRGGTEAFF

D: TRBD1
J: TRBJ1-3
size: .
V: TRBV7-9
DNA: TGTGCCAGCAGCCCGGGACAGGGGAATAGAAACACCATATATTTT
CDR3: CASSPGQGNRNTIYF

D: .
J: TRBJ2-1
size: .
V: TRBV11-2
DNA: TGTGCCAGCAGCTTACCCCCGACTAAGTTCTTC
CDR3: CASSLPPTKFF

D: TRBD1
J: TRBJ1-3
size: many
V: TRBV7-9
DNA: TGTGCCAGCAGTTCAACAGGGGGACCCTCTGGAAACACCATATATTTT
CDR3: CASSSTGGPSGNTIYF

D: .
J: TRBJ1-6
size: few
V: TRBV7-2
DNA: TGTGCCAGCAGCTTACAGGGCCATGGGTCACCCCTCCACTTT
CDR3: CASSLQGHGSPLHF

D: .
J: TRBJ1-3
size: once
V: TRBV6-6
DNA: TGTGCCAGCAGCGCCCGGTCGATGTCCTCTGGAAACACCATATATTTT
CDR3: CASSARSMSSGNTIYF

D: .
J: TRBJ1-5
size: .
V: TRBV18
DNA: TGTGCCAGCTCACCGGGACATAATAGCAATCAGCCCCAGCATTTT
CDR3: CASSPGHNSNQPQHF

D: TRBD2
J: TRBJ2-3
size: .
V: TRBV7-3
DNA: TGTGCCAGCAGCCTCGTCGGATCGACTAGCGGAGCCCTTAGCACAGATACGCAGTATTTT
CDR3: CASSLVGSTSGALSTDTQYF

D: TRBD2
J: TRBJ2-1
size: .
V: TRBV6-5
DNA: TGTGCCAGCAGGGATAGCGGGGGGGGTTACAATGAGCAGTTCTTC
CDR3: CASRDSGGGYNEQFF

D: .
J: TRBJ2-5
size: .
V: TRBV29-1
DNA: TGCAGCACCGGCTTGGACTCACCTTATGGGACCCAGTACTTC
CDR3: CSTGLDSPYGTQYF

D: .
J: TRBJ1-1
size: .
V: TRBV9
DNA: TGTGCCAGCAGCAAACGAGCGGGGGACGGGACTGAAGCTTTCTTT
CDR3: CASSKRAGDGTEAFF

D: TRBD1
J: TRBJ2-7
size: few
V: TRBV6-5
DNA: TGTGCCAGCAGTTCCGATAGGACAGGGAGCTACGAGCAGTACTTC
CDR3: CASSSDRTGSYEQYF

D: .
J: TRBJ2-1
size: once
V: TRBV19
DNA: TGTGCCAGTAGTATTCTGGGCGATGAGCAGTTCTTC
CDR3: CASSILGDEQFF

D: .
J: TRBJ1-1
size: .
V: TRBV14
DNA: TGTGCCAGCAGCCCCAGACCCAAGACCGGGACTGAAGCTTTCTTT
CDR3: CASSPRPKTGTEAFF

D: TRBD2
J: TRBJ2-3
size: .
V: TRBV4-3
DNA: TGCGCCAGCAGCCTACAAGCGGGAGCAAAGGCAGATACGCAGTATTTT
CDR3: CASSLQAGAKADTQYF

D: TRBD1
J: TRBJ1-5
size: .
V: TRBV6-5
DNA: TGTGCCAGCAGTTTCGGACAGGGCGGGAGCAATCAGCCCCAGCATTTT
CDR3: CASSFGQGGSNQPQHF

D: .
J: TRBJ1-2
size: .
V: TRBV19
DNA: TGTGCCAGTAGTATAGTTGGACAGCCTTTGGACTATGGCTACACCTTC
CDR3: CASSIVGQPLDYGYTF

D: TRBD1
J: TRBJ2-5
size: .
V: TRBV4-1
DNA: TGCGCCAGCAGCCAAGGGTTCGGACAGGGCCAAGAGACCCAGTACTTC
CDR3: CASSQGFGQGQETQYF